These 14 T cell receptor beta chains were sequenced from one sample in a study of liver allograft versus peripheral blood T cells. Study summary: Hepatic allograft T cell receptor repertoires were evaluated relative to those present in recipients' peripheral blood.

TCRdb called the reads again in MiXCR, with one record for every CDR3 protein. The sample has around 18,000 distinct CDR3 sequences; 22% are singletons. All receptors derive from a human patient who had a liver transplant. Some of these T cells may belong to the graft donor.

This clonotype was found many times. The chain recombines TRBV6-5 with TRBJ2-6; D unresolved. The length of the CDR3 is 17 residues. Germline V CDR1 and CDR2: MNHEY, SVGAGI. The V and J ends lost 6 bases and 2 bases respectively, with 17 bases between them. CDR3 residues: CASRSNSIPTGANVLTF. CDR3 coding DNA: TGTGCCAGCAGGTCCAACTCGATTCCGACTGGGGCCAACGTCCTGACTTTC.

This chain joins TRBV6-5 and TRBJ2-7; TRBD1 aligns across 8 bases. Trimming removed 6 bases from V and 2 bases from J; junction bases left unmatched: 3. The length of the CDR3 is 13 residues. CDR1 and CDR2 (germline): MNHEY, SVGAGI. CDR3 sequence (DNA): TGTGCCAGCAGGGACAGGGCAGCCTACGAGCAGTACTTC. Its translation is CASRDRAAYEQYF.

The chain employs TRBV20-1 and TRBJ2-1; D may be TRBD1 or TRBD2 (7 bases each). V was cut by 5 bases and J by 9 bases, with 23 bases left in between. Germline CDR1 is DFQATT and CDR2 is SNEGSKA (reference sequence). CDR3 length: 15 residues. The CDR3 bases are TGCAGTGCTCAACAGGGAGGGGGACAGAGGGGTGAGCAGTTCTTC. This encodes CSAQQGGGQRGEQFF.

This clonotype is classed as medium-sized (0.01 to 0.1%). The V gene is TRBV6-2 or TRBV6-3, the J gene TRBJ2-4, with 8 bases matching TRBD1. The CDR3 sequence is 16 residues long. The germline V gene has CDR1 MNHEY and CDR2 SVGEGT. The junction had 4 bases not matched to a gene; V was cut back by 2 bases and J by 1 base. CDR3 residues: CASSYPRDRAKNIQYF. The DNA of the CDR3 is TGTGCCAGCAGTTACCCCCGGGACAGGGCCAAAAACATTCAGTACTTC.

In its sample, this clonotype was seen many times. The rearrangement joins TRBV29-1 to TRBJ2-3; 14 nucleotides line up with TRBD2. The CDR3 length is 16 residues. V shed 1 base, J shed 5 bases, and the junction held 5 bases outside the gene matches. CDR1 is SQVTM, CDR2 ANQGSEA, per germline. CDR3 bases: TGCAGCGTTGAAGTGACTAGCGGGGGGGCTCGAGATACGCAGTATTTT. Amino acid sequence: CSVEVTSGGARDTQYF.

V is TRBV7-2 and J is TRBJ2-5; no clear D. This CDR3 is built from 11 residues. Trimming pared 4 bases from V and 2 bases from J, leaving 2 bases between. Looked up from germline, CDR1 is SGHTA and CDR2 is FQGNSA. CDR3 DNA sequence: TGTGCCAGCAGCTCACAAGAGACCCAGTACTTC. Residues: CASSSQETQYF.

The chain joins TRBV27 to TRBJ1-4; D is perhaps TRBD1 (5 bases). Per the germline V gene, CDR1 is MNHEY and CDR2 is SMNVEV (reference sequence). The CDR3 has 15 amino acids. Trimming removed 5 bases at V and 8 bases at J, with 18 bases between. CDR3: CASSTSREFGEKLFF. Written as DNA, the CDR3 is TGTGCCAGCAGTACATCCAGGGAATTTGGGGAAAAACTGTTTTTT.

This clonotype was observed many times. This chain connects TRBV6-2 or TRBV6-3 to TRBJ2-3; no clear D. V was cut by 5 bases and J by 6 bases, with 12 bases left in between. Germline V CDR1 and CDR2: MNHEY, SVGEGT. The CDR3 length is 13 residues. The CDR3 DNA is TGTGCCAGCAGTCCCCCAGGCCGGGATACGCAGTATTTT. This encodes CASSPPGRDTQYF.

Comments on this clonotype: This may arise from a read error, as a much more abundant clone is one base away. The chain recombines TRBV18 with TRBJ2-1; the D is unclear. Germline V lookup: CDR1 KGHSH, CDR2 LQKENI. The CDR3 has 13 residues. Between the trimmed V and J ends, which lost 3 bases and 5 bases, there was a span of 8 bases. CDR3 in DNA: TGTGCCAGCTCACCTGGATTCAACAATGAGCAGTTCTTC. Translated, it gives CASSPGFNNEQFF.

This clonotype is medium-sized in the sample. The chain carries TRBV27 and TRBJ2-1; 7 nucleotides line up with TRBD1. The V segment lost 7 bases and the J segment 1 base; nucleotides outside the gene matches: 7. Germline CDR1 MNHEY, CDR2 SMNVEV (reference sequence). This CDR3 is built from 15 residues. The CDR3 sequence: CASTLDRVSYNEQFF. The CDR3 DNA reads as TGTGCCAGCACCCTAGACAGGGTTTCCTACAATGAGCAGTTCTTC.

The V call is TRBV20-1, the J call TRBJ1-5; 11 bases are shared with TRBD1. Looked up from germline, CDR1 is DFQATT and CDR2 is SNEGSKA (reference sequence). The length of the CDR3 is 13 residues. The junction had 2 bases not matched to a gene; V was cut back by 5 bases and J by 5 bases. CDR3 sequence (DNA): TGCAGTGCTGGGGGACAGGGGGATCAGCCCCAGCATTTT. Protein sequence: CSAGGQGDQPQHF.

This clonotype was seen a handful of times. This chain connects TRBV11-3 to TRBJ1-1; no reliable D call. In germline, CDR1 is SGHNT, CDR2 YENEEA. Trimming removed 0 bases at V and 2 bases at J, with 4 bases between. The CDR3 is made up of 13 amino acids. CDR3 sequence: CASSLEENTEAFF. In nucleotides, the CDR3 is TGTGCCAGCAGCTTAGAGGAAAACACTGAAGCTTTCTTT. Combining the CDR3 with reference TRBV11-3 and TRBJ1-1 gives the whole variable domain EAGVVQSPRYKIIEKKQPVAFWCNPISGHNTLYWYLQNLGQGPELLIRYENEEAVDDSQLPKDRFSAERLKGVDSTLKIQPAELGDSAVYLCASSLEENTEAFFGQGTRLTVV.

On this clonotype itself: The junction and the germline gene differ at one end; a read error may be behind it. This chain connects TRBV29-1 to TRBJ1-5; 7 bases match TRBD1. CDR1 is SQVTM, CDR2 ANQGSEA, per germline. The length of the CDR3 is 13 residues. The CDR3 loop is CSVRDSVNRPQHF. The DNA of the CDR3 is TGCAGCGTGAGGGACAGCGTTAATCGGCCCCAGCATTTT.

V is TRBV28 and J is TRBJ2-7; the match to TRBD2 covers 7 bases. J lost 5 bases, V lost 8 bases, and 12 bases had no gene match. The CDR3 loop spans 14 amino acids. Germline values: CDR1 MDHEN, CDR2 SYDVKM. The CDR3 loop reads CASGDGGRRNEQYF. The DNA of the CDR3 is TGTGCCAGCGGGGACGGCGGGAGACGGAACGAGCAGTACTTC. Full variable domain (rest looked up from reference TRBV28 and TRBJ2-7): DVKVTQSSRYLVKRTGEKVFLECVQDMDHENMFWYRQDPGLGLRLIYFSYDVKMKEKGDIPEGYSVSREKKERFSLILESASTNQTSMYLCASGDGGRRNEQYFGPGTRLTVT.